This is a list of T cell receptor beta chains from one sample in a study of vaccination effects on CD4 cells after COVID-19. These receptors' antigens are unknown. Method: immunoSEQ multiplex PCR; TCRdb's copy keeps in-frame clones and lacks some. The sample includes roughly 50,000 clones, around 80% seen only once; the top ten take about 2.4%. Specimen: CD4+ T cells from PBMCs cultured with HCoV-229E spike peptides, collected before COVID-19 vaccination. The receptors here all came from a human donor who received a COVID-19 vaccine. Each CDR3 is given with its conserved first and last residue. The order of the fields is J gene, clone size, V gene, D gene, CDR3 DNA, CDR3 protein. The D gene is left open where the match is weak. Some rows mark clone size as missing; the rest say once, few, many or name a class of expanded clone.

j_gene: TRBJ1-6; abundance: .; v_gene: TRBV15; d_gene: .; CDR3nt: TGTGCCACCAGCACAGGGGATTCCAGACCCCTCCACTTT; CDR3aa: CATSTGDSRPLHF
j_gene: TRBJ1-2; abundance: once; v_gene: TRBV4-3; d_gene: .; CDR3nt: TGCGCCAGCAGCCAAGACTCTTTCGGAGACACCTACTATGGCTACACCTTC; CDR3aa: CASSQDSFGDTYYGYTF
j_gene: TRBJ2-6; abundance: .; v_gene: TRBV18; d_gene: .; CDR3nt: TGTGCCAGCTCACCAACTGGGGGGCCCCCTCAATCTGGGGCCAACGTCCTGACTTTC; CDR3aa: CASSPTGGPPQSGANVLTF
j_gene: TRBJ2-5; abundance: .; v_gene: TRBV19; d_gene: .; CDR3nt: TGTGCCAGTGGAAGCCTTGGTAGCGGCGGAGAGACCCAGTACTTC; CDR3aa: CASGSLGSGGETQYF
j_gene: TRBJ1-1; abundance: .; v_gene: TRBV29-1; d_gene: TRBD1; CDR3nt: TGCAGCGTTCGGACAGGGGGCTACACTGAAGCTTTCTTT; CDR3aa: CSVRTGGYTEAFF
j_gene: TRBJ2-1; abundance: .; v_gene: TRBV18; d_gene: .; CDR3nt: TGTGCCAGCTCACCGGGTCCGCTTTTGGAGCAGTTCTTC; CDR3aa: CASSPGPLLEQFF
j_gene: TRBJ1-4; abundance: .; v_gene: TRBV28; d_gene: .; CDR3nt: TGTGCCAGCAGGGAAAATGAAAAACTGTTTTTT; CDR3aa: CASRENEKLFF
j_gene: TRBJ2-4; abundance: .; v_gene: TRBV5-8; d_gene: .; CDR3nt: TGTGCCAGCAGCCCCAGGGGGGGAACGTACAAAAACATTCAGTACTTC; CDR3aa: CASSPRGGTYKNIQYF
j_gene: TRBJ1-5; abundance: .; v_gene: TRBV5-1; d_gene: .; CDR3nt: TGCGCCAGCAGCTTGGACACATATAGCAATCAGCCCCAGCATTTT; CDR3aa: CASSLDTYSNQPQHF
j_gene: TRBJ1-6; abundance: .; v_gene: TRBV6-4; d_gene: .; CDR3nt: TGTGCCAGCAGTGACAATATAGGGACTCCGCTCCACTTT; CDR3aa: CASSDNIGTPLHF
j_gene: TRBJ1-6; abundance: few; v_gene: TRBV5-4; d_gene: .; CDR3nt: TGTGCCAGCGCTGAGCGTAGCTCCTATAATTCACCCCTCCACTTT; CDR3aa: CASAERSSYNSPLHF
j_gene: TRBJ2-1; abundance: .; v_gene: TRBV5-1; d_gene: TRBD1; CDR3nt: TGCGCCAGCAGCTTGCCCGGGACAGCCTACAATGAGCAGTTCTTC; CDR3aa: CASSLPGTAYNEQFF
j_gene: TRBJ2-2; abundance: .; v_gene: TRBV7-2; d_gene: TRBD1; CDR3nt: TGTGCCAGCAGCTTGAACAGGGGGAACACCGGGGAGCTGTTTTTT; CDR3aa: CASSLNRGNTGELFF
j_gene: TRBJ1-2; abundance: .; v_gene: TRBV2; d_gene: .; CDR3nt: TGTGCCAGCAGTGAGGTGACAGCGTCTAGTGGGGGCTACACCTTC; CDR3aa: CASSEVTASSGGYTF
j_gene: TRBJ1-1; abundance: .; v_gene: TRBV2; d_gene: .; CDR3nt: TGTGCCAGCAGCGCCGTACAGAGAACAACTGAAGCTTTCTTT; CDR3aa: CASSAVQRTTEAFF
j_gene: TRBJ2-6; abundance: once; v_gene: TRBV9; d_gene: .; CDR3nt: TGTGCCAGCAGCGTCCGAGCTGAAGGGGGGGGCTCTGGGGCCAACGTCCTGACTTTC; CDR3aa: CASSVRAEGGGSGANVLTF
j_gene: TRBJ2-4; abundance: .; v_gene: TRBV24-1; d_gene: .; CDR3nt: TGTGCCACCAGTGATTCGAACCCTGGTGGGGGGAACATTCAGTACTTC; CDR3aa: CATSDSNPGGGNIQYF
j_gene: TRBJ2-5; abundance: .; v_gene: TRBV24-1; d_gene: TRBD2; CDR3nt: TGTGCCACCAGTGAGGGGGGGACGCTAGAGACCCAGTACTTC; CDR3aa: CATSEGGTLETQYF
j_gene: TRBJ2-5; abundance: .; v_gene: TRBV5-1; d_gene: TRBD2; CDR3nt: TGCGCCAGCAGCTTGGTGGGGACTACTCAAGAGACCCAGTACTTC; CDR3aa: CASSLVGTTQETQYF
j_gene: TRBJ2-5; abundance: .; v_gene: TRBV3-1/TRBV3-2; d_gene: .; CDR3nt: TGTGCCAGCAGCCAAGGAGCCCGGTGGGAGACCCAGTACTTC; CDR3aa: CASSQGARWETQYF
j_gene: TRBJ2-3; abundance: .; v_gene: TRBV19; d_gene: .; CDR3nt: TGTGCCAGTAGACGCAGGGCTTTAGTAAGCACAGATACGCAGTATTTT; CDR3aa: CASRRRALVSTDTQYF
j_gene: TRBJ1-2; abundance: few; v_gene: TRBV5-1; d_gene: .; CDR3nt: TGCGCCAGCAGCATAGGGTCGGATGGCTACACCTTC; CDR3aa: CASSIGSDGYTF
j_gene: TRBJ1-1; abundance: once; v_gene: TRBV9; d_gene: .; CDR3nt: TGTGCCAGCAGCGTAGAATTGAACACTGAAGCTTTCTTT; CDR3aa: CASSVELNTEAFF
j_gene: TRBJ1-2; abundance: .; v_gene: TRBV14; d_gene: .; CDR3nt: TGTGCCAGCAGCCAAGATCGGGCGGGTCGGGATGGCTACACCTTC; CDR3aa: CASSQDRAGRDGYTF
j_gene: TRBJ2-1; abundance: few; v_gene: TRBV6-5; d_gene: TRBD2; CDR3nt: TGTGCCAGCAGTTACTCGACGCGGGGGGGGTACAATGAGCAGTTCTTC; CDR3aa: CASSYSTRGGYNEQFF
j_gene: TRBJ1-3; abundance: .; v_gene: TRBV7-9; d_gene: .; CDR3nt: TGTGCCAGCAGCTTAGAGGGGGTCGGAAACACCATATATTTT; CDR3aa: CASSLEGVGNTIYF
j_gene: TRBJ1-1; abundance: few; v_gene: TRBV5-6; d_gene: TRBD1; CDR3nt: TGTGCCAGCAGCTTGGTGTCAGGGGGGTTCACTGAAGCTTTCTTT; CDR3aa: CASSLVSGGFTEAFF
j_gene: TRBJ1-1; abundance: .; v_gene: TRBV5-8; d_gene: .; CDR3nt: TGTGCCAGCCCGACAGGCTACCTTCCACGTGCGAACACTGAAGCTTTCTTT; CDR3aa: CASPTGYLPRANTEAFF
j_gene: TRBJ2-1; abundance: .; v_gene: TRBV27; d_gene: .; CDR3nt: TGTGCCAGCAGTTCGGGGCCCCCGGGGTACAATGAGCAGTTCTTC; CDR3aa: CASSSGPPGYNEQFF
j_gene: TRBJ2-5; abundance: once; v_gene: TRBV6-1; d_gene: TRBD2; CDR3nt: TGTGCCAGCAGTGACGGTTCGCTAGCGGGGGCGAGGGAGACCCAGTACTTC; CDR3aa: CASSDGSLAGARETQYF
j_gene: TRBJ2-1; abundance: .; v_gene: TRBV6-2/TRBV6-3; d_gene: TRBD2; CDR3nt: TGTGCCAGCAGTTTCTATCAAGCGGGGTACTACAATGAGCAGTTCTTC; CDR3aa: CASSFYQAGYYNEQFF
j_gene: TRBJ2-3; abundance: .; v_gene: TRBV7-2; d_gene: .; CDR3nt: TGTGCCAGCAGTTACACAGATACGCAGTATTTT; CDR3aa: CASSYTDTQYF
j_gene: TRBJ1-6; abundance: .; v_gene: TRBV28; d_gene: .; CDR3nt: TGTGCCAGCAGTGCTATAGGGTTGCGGTCACCCCTCCACTTT; CDR3aa: CASSAIGLRSPLHF
j_gene: TRBJ2-5; abundance: .; v_gene: TRBV7-9; d_gene: .; CDR3nt: TGTGCCAGCAGCTTAAATGGAGAGACCCAGTACTTC; CDR3aa: CASSLNGETQYF
j_gene: TRBJ2-1; abundance: .; v_gene: TRBV24-1; d_gene: .; CDR3nt: TGTGCCACCAGTGATTTGCCAGGCGGTGGTGAGCAGTTCTTC; CDR3aa: CATSDLPGGGEQFF
j_gene: TRBJ2-3; abundance: few; v_gene: TRBV24-1; d_gene: .; CDR3nt: TGTGCCATCGGGCAGGGGCTTCGCACAGATACGCAGTATTTT; CDR3aa: CAIGQGLRTDTQYF
j_gene: TRBJ2-3; abundance: .; v_gene: TRBV4-1; d_gene: TRBD2; CDR3nt: TGCGCCAGCAGCCAGGCTACTAGCGGGGGAACAGATACGCAGTATTTT; CDR3aa: CASSQATSGGTDTQYF
j_gene: TRBJ1-1; abundance: few; v_gene: TRBV7-9; d_gene: .; CDR3nt: TGTGCCAGCAGTCACGGGATGAACACTGAAGCTTTCTTT; CDR3aa: CASSHGMNTEAFF
j_gene: TRBJ2-3; abundance: .; v_gene: TRBV27; d_gene: .; CDR3nt: TGTGCCAGCAGGGACCTCACAGATACGCAGTATTTT; CDR3aa: CASRDLTDTQYF